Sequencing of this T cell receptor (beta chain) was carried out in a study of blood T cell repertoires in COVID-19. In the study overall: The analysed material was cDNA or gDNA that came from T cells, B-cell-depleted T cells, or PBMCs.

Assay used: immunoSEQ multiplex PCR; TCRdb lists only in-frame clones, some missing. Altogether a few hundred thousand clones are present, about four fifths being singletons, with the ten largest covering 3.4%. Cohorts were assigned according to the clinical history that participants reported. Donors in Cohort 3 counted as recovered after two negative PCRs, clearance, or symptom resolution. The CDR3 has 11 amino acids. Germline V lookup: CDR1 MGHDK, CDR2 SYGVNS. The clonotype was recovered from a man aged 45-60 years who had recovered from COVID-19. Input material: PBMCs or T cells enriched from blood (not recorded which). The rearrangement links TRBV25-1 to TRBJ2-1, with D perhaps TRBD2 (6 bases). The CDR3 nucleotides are TGTGCGTCAAAAGGGCTAGCGGAGCAGTTCTTC. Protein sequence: CASKGLAEQFF. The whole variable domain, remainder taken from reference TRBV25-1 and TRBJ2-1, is EADIYQTPRYLVIGTGKKITLECSQTMGHDKMYWYQQDPGMELHLIHYSYGVNSTEKGDLSSESTVSRIRTEHFPLTLESARPSHTSQYLCASKGLAEQFFGPGTRLTVL.